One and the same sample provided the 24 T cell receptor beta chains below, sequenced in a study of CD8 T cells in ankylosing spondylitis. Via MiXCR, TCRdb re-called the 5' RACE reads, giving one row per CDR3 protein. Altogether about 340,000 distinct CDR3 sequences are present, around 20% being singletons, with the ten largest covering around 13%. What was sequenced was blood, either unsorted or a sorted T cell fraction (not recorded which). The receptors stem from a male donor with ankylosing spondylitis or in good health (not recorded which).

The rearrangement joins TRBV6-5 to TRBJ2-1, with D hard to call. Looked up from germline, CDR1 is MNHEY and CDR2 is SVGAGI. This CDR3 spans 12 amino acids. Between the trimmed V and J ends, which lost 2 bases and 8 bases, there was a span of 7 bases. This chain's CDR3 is CASSYRRDEQFF. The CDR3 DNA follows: TGTGCCAGCAGTTACAGGCGTGATGAGCAGTTCTTC.

DNA for the CDR3: TGTGCCAGCAGCATCCCCGGGACAGGGGGTACAGATACGCAGTATTTT. It specifies CASSIPGTGGTDTQYF. The chain recombines TRBV7-8 with TRBJ2-3; 11 bases line up with TRBD1. Germline values: CDR1 SGHVS, CDR2 FQNEAQ. The CDR3 totals 16 residues. The V segment lost 5 bases and the J segment 3 bases; nucleotides outside the gene matches: 7. Together with reference TRBV7-8 and TRBJ2-3, the CDR3 gives the full variable domain: GAGVSQSPRYKVAKRGQDVALRCDPISGHVSLFWYQQALGQGPEFLTYFQNEAQLDKSGLPSDRFFAERPEGSVSTLKIQRTQQEDSAVYLCASSIPGTGGTDTQYFGPGTRLTVL.

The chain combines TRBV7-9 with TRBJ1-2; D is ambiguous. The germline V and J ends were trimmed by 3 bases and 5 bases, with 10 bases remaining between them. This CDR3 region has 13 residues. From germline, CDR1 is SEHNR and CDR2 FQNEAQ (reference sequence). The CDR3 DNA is TGTGCCAGCAGCTTCATGGCGGGGTATGGCTACACCTTC. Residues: CASSFMAGYGYTF.

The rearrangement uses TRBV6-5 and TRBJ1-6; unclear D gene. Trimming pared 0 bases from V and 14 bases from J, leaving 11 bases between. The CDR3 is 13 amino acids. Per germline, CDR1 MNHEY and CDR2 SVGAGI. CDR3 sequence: CASSYSDGVTLHF. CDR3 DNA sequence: TGTGCCAGCAGTTACTCGGATGGGGTAACCCTCCACTTT.

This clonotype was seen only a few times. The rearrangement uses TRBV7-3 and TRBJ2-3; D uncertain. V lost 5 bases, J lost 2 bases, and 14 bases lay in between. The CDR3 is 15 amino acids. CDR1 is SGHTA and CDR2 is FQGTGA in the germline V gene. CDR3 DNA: TGTGCCAGCAGCCCCCTGGTTGGCTACACAGATACGCAGTATTTT. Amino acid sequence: CASSPLVGYTDTQYF.

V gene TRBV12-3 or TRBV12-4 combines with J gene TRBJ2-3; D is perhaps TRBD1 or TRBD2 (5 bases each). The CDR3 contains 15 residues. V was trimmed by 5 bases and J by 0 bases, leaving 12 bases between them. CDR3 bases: TGTGCCAGCAGTGGGGACGGGGTCAGCACAGATACGCAGTATTTT. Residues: CASSGDGVSTDTQYF.

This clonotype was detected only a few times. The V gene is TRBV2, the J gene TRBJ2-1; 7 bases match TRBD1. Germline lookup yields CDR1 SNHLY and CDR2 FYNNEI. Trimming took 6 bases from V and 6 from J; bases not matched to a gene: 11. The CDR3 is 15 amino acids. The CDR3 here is CASRASEQGLNEQFF. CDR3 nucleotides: TGTGCCAGCAGGGCCTCTGAACAGGGGCTCAATGAGCAGTTCTTC.

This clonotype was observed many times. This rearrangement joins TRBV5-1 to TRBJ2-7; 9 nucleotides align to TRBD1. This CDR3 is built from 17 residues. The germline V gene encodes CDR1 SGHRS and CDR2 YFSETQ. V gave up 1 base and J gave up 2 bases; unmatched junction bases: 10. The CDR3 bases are TGCGCCAGCAGCTTGACAACTGGGGGACAGGGTACCTACGAGCAGTACTTC. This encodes CASSLTTGGQGTYEQYF.

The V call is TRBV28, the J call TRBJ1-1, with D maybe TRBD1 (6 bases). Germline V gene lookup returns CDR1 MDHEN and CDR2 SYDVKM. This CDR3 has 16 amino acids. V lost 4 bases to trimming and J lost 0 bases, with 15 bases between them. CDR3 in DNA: TGTGCCAGCAGTTCCGTCTACAGGGCGATGAACACTGAAGCTTTCTTT. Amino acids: CASSSVYRAMNTEAFF.

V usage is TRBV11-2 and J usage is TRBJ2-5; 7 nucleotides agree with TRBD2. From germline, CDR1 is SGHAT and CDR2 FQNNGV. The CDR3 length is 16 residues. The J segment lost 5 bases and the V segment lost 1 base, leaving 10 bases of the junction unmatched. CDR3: CASSLVWPAGEETQYF. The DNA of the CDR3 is TGTGCCAGCAGCTTAGTTTGGCCGGCGGGGGAGGAGACCCAGTACTTC.

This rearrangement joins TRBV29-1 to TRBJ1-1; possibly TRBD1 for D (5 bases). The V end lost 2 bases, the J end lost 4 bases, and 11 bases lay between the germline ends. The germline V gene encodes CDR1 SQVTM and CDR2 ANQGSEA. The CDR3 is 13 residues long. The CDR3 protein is CSVELQGFTEAFF. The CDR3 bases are TGCAGCGTTGAATTGCAGGGCTTCACTGAAGCTTTCTTT.

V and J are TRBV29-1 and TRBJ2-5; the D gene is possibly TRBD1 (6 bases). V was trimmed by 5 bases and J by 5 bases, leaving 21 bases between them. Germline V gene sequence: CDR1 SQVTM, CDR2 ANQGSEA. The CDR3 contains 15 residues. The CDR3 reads CSVPEDSVVFETQYF. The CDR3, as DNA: TGCAGCGTTCCTGAGGACAGTGTTGTGTTCGAGACCCAGTACTTC. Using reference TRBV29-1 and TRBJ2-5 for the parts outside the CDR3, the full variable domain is SAVISQKPSRDICQRGTSLTIQCQVDSQVTMMFWYRQQPGQSLTLIATANQGSEATYESGFVIDKFPISRPNLTFSTLTVSNMSPEDSSIYLCSVPEDSVVFETQYFGPGTRLLVL.

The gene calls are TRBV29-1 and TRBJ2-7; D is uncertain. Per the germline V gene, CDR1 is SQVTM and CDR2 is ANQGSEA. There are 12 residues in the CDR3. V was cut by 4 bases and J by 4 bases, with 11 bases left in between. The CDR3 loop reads CSVVVQSYEQYF. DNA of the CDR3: TGCAGCGTTGTAGTACAGTCTTACGAGCAGTACTTC.

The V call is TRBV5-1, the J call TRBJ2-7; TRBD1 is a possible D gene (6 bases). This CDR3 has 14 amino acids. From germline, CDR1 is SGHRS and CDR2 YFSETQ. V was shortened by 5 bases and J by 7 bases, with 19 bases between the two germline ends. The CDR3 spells CASRSDSPLGEQYF. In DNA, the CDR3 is TGCGCCAGCAGATCGGACAGCCCCCTGGGGGAGCAGTACTTC.

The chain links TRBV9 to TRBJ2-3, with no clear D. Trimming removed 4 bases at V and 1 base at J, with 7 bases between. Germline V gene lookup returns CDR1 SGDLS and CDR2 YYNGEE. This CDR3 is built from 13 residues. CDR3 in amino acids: CASSTWGTDTQYF. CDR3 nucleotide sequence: TGTGCCAGCAGCACATGGGGCACAGATACGCAGTATTTT.

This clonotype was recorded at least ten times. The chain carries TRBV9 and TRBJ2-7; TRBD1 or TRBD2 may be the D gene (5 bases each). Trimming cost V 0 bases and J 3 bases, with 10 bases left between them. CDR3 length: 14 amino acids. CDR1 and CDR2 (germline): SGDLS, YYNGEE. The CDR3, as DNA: TGTGCCAGCAGCGTAGGAGGGGTGAGCTACGAGCAGTACTTC. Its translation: CASSVGGVSYEQYF.

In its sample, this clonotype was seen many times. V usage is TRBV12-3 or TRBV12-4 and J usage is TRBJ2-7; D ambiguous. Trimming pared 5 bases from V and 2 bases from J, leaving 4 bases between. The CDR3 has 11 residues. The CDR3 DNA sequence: TGTGCCAGCAGTACAGCCTACGAGCAGTACTTC. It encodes CASSTAYEQYF.

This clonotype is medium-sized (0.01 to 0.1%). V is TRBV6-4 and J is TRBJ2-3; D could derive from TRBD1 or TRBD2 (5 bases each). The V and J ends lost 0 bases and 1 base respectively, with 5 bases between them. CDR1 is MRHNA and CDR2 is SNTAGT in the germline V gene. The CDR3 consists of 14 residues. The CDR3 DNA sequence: TGTGCCAGCAGTGACTCGGGGGGCACAGATACGCAGTATTTT. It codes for CASSDSGGTDTQYF.

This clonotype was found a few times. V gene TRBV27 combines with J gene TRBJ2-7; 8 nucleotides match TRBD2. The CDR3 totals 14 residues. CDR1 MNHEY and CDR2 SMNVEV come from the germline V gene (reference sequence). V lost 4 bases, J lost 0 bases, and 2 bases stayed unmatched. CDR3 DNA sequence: TGTGCCAGCAGTTCGGGGACTAGCTCCTACGAGCAGTACTTC. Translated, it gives CASSSGTSSYEQYF.

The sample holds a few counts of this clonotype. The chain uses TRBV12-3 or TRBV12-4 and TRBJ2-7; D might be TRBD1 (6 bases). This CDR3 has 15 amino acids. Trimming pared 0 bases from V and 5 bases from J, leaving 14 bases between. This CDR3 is CASSLAQGLLHEQYF. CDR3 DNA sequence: TGTGCCAGCAGTTTAGCGCAGGGGCTATTACACGAGCAGTACTTC.

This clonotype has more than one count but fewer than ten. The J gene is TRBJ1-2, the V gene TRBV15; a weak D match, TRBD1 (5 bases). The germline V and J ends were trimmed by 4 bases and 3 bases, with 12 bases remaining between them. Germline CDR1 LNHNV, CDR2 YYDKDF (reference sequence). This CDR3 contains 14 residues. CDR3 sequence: CATSTAAGHYGYTF. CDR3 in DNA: TGTGCCACCAGCACTGCCGCGGGGCACTATGGCTACACCTTC.

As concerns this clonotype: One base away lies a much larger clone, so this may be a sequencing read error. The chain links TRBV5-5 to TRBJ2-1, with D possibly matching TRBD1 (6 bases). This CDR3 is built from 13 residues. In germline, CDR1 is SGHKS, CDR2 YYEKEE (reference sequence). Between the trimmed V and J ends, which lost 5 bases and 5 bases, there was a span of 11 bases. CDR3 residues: CASRPDSNNEQFF. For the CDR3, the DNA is TGTGCCAGCAGACCGGACAGTAACAATGAGCAGTTCTTC.

CDR3 region: CASSLVVGGNEFF. The CDR3, as DNA: TGTGCCAGCAGCTTAGTAGTAGGAGGGAACGAGTTCTTC. The V gene is TRBV7-9, the J gene TRBJ2-1, with D tentatively TRBD2 (6 bases). CDR1 is SEHNR, CDR2 FQNEAQ, per germline (reference sequence). The V and J ends lost 1 base and 14 bases respectively, with 15 bases between them. This CDR3 spans 13 amino acids.

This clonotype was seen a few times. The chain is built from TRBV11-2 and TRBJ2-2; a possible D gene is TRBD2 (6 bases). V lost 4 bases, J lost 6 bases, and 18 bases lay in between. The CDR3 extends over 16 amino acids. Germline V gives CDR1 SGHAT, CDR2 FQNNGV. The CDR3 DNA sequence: TGTGCCAGCAGCTCAGAGAGACTAGTTTACTCCGGGGAGCTGTTTTTT. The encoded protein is CASSSERLVYSGELFF. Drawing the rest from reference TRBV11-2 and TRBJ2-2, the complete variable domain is EAGVAQSPRYKIIEKRQSVAFWCNPISGHATLYWYQQILGQGPKLLIQFQNNGVVDDSQLPKDRFSAERLKGVDSTLKIQPAKLEDSAVYLCASSSERLVYSGELFFGEGSRLTVL.